The 22 T cell receptor beta chains given below trace back to one sample, sequenced in a study of T cells after yellow fever vaccination. Each CDR3 protein gets one entry after TCRdb re-called the 5' RACE reads with MiXCR. The table lists about 320,000 distinct CDR3 sequences, 9.5% to 12% of them singletons. The specimen comprised CD4+ T cells sorted from PBMCs, sampled 45 days after the yellow fever booster vaccination. The receptors come from a man between 18 and 35 years old who received the YFV17D yellow fever vaccine.

The genes are TRBV7-9 and TRBJ2-6; D may be TRBD1 or TRBD2 (5 bases each). Trimming took 1 base from V and 4 from J, leaving 11 bases between them. The CDR3 extends over 16 amino acids. The germline CDR1 and CDR2 sequences are SEHNR and FQNEAQ (reference sequence). The CDR3 is CASSLVSGAGANVLTF. DNA of the CDR3: TGTGCCAGCAGCTTAGTTTCCGGGGCCGGGGCCAACGTCCTGACTTTC.

At least ten counts were recorded for this clonotype. The chain has TRBV7-2 and TRBJ2-6; weak D call: TRBD2 (6 bases). There are 16 residues in the CDR3. V was cut by 4 bases and J by 3 bases, with 13 bases left in between. Germline V gene lookup returns CDR1 SGHTA and CDR2 FQGNSA. CDR3 amino acids: CASSSGLHLGANVLTF. CDR3 bases: TGTGCCAGCAGCTCGGGACTCCACCTTGGGGCCAACGTCCTGACTTTC.

The chain is built from TRBV14 and TRBJ1-3; D call uncertain. V lost 0 bases to trimming and J lost 8 bases, with 11 bases between them. The germline V gene has CDR1 SGHDN and CDR2 FVKESK. CDR3 size: 14 residues. The CDR3 DNA reads TGTGCCAGCAGCCAAGATACAGTATATGACACCATATATTTT. As protein: CASSQDTVYDTIYF.

This clonotype came up a few times. The gene calls are TRBV12-3 or TRBV12-4 and TRBJ2-1; 14 nucleotides line up with TRBD2. This CDR3 spans 16 amino acids. The J segment lost 9 bases and the V segment lost 6 bases, leaving 10 bases of the junction unmatched. The DNA of the CDR3 is TGTGCCAGCAGACCCAGACTAGCGGGGGGGCAGAGTGAGCAGTTCTTC. Translating gives CASRPRLAGGQSEQFF.

The rearrangement uses TRBV18 and TRBJ1-1; D unclear. The CDR3 totals 14 residues. V was shortened by 3 bases and J by 6 bases, with 14 bases between the two germline ends. Germline CDR1 KGHSH, CDR2 LQKENI. For the CDR3, the DNA is TGTGCCAGCTCACCGAGCCCTAGGCTTGCTGAAGCTTTCTTT. This codes for CASSPSPRLAEAFF.

V is TRBV4-2 and J is TRBJ2-5; D is possibly TRBD1 (6 bases). The V gene lost 0 bases and the J gene lost 1 base, with 12 bases spanning the gap. The germline CDR1 and CDR2 sequences are LGHNA and YNFKEQ. The CDR3 is made up of 16 amino acids. In DNA, the CDR3 is TGTGCCAGCAGCCAAGACCCAGGGGTGATCCAAGAGACCCAGTACTTC. It yields the protein CASSQDPGVIQETQYF.

This clonotype came up many times. V and J are TRBV5-5 and TRBJ2-5; tentatively, D is TRBD2 (6 bases). This CDR3 comprises 15 residues. Trimming left V 3 bases short and J 4 bases short, with 16 bases between. Germline V CDR1 and CDR2: SGHKS, YYEKEE (reference sequence). CDR3 protein: CASSWVGTGRETQYF. CDR3 in DNA: TGTGCCAGCAGCTGGGTAGGGACTGGGAGAGAGACCCAGTACTTC.

The J gene is TRBJ2-3, the V gene TRBV7-2; TRBD1 agrees at 9 bases. V lost 3 bases and J lost 5; bases outside the gene matches: 9. The CDR3 is 16 amino acids. Per germline, CDR1 SGHTA and CDR2 FQGNSA. The CDR3 DNA reads as TGTGCCAGCAGCTTCAAAACAGGGGGCGGTGGAGATACGCAGTATTTT. Translated: CASSFKTGGGGDTQYF.

This clonotype was seen many times. The V gene is TRBV28, the J gene TRBJ2-7; TRBD2 might be the D (5 bases). The germline gives CDR1 MDHEN, CDR2 SYDVKM. CDR3 length: 13 amino acids. Trimming shortened V by 5 bases and J by 7 bases, and 15 bases separated the two germline ends. CDR3 nucleotides: TGTGCCAGCAGTCTACTACCATCGGGGGAGCAGTACGTC. It yields the protein CASSLLPSGEQYV.

J is TRBJ1-6 and V is TRBV18, with 9 bases matching TRBD1. The CDR3 is 16 amino acids. Germline V gene lookup returns CDR1 KGHSH and CDR2 LQKENI. J lost 10 bases, V lost 3 bases, and 10 bases had no gene match. CDR3 sequence: CASSPRTGGLRSPLHF. CDR3 bases: TGTGCCAGCTCACCGCGAACAGGGGGCCTCCGCTCACCCCTCCACTTT.

This clonotype has a count of ten or more. The chain combines TRBV20-1 with TRBJ2-7; D may be TRBD1 (6 bases). The CDR3 totals 13 residues. Trimming took off 6 bases at V and 0 bases at J, with 12 bases between the two ends. The germline V gene encodes CDR1 DFQATT and CDR2 SNEGSKA (reference sequence). The CDR3 sequence: CSAAIQGSYEQYV. DNA for the CDR3: TGCAGTGCCGCAATACAGGGCTCCTACGAGCAGTACGTC.

In its sample, this clonotype was seen a few times. The chain recombines TRBV10-3 with TRBJ1-1; D is possibly TRBD1 (5 bases). V dropped 7 bases and J dropped 4 bases, with 13 bases sitting between them. The CDR3 length is 13 residues. Germline loops: CDR1 ENHRY, CDR2 SYGVKD. CDR3 sequence: CAITQGRGTEAFF. As DNA, the CDR3 is TGTGCCATCACCCAGGGTAGGGGCACTGAAGCTTTCTTT.

This clonotype was detected a few times. The CDR3 protein is CASSLGGQREKLFF. For the CDR3, the DNA is TGTGCCAGCAGTTTAGGGGGACAGAGGGAAAAACTGTTTTTT. The genes are TRBV12-3 or TRBV12-4 and TRBJ1-4; 7 nucleotides align to TRBD1. V shed 1 base and J 8 bases; nucleotides not matched to a gene: 4. The CDR3 consists of 14 residues.

The chain links TRBV6-5 to TRBJ2-2, with D perhaps matching TRBD1 (5 bases). V lost 3 bases and J lost 5, with 13 bases in between. The CDR3 loop spans 15 amino acids. Per the germline V gene, CDR1 is MNHEY and CDR2 is SVGAGI. CDR3 sequence (DNA): TGTGCCAGCAGTTATTTCCCAGGGCGGACCGGGGAGCTGTTTTTT. The encoded protein is CASSYFPGRTGELFF.

This clonotype was counted a few times. The chain carries TRBV5-1 and TRBJ2-3; no clear D gene. The V gene's germline CDR1 is SGHRS and CDR2 YFSETQ. Trimming left V 4 bases short and J 0 bases short, with 12 bases between. The CDR3 runs to 15 residues. CDR3 DNA sequence: TGCGCCAGCAGCGGGCAGGCCCCTAGCACAGATACGCAGTATTTT. It yields the protein CASSGQAPSTDTQYF.

This sequence joins TRBV20-1 and TRBJ1-2; no firm D call. Per the germline V gene, CDR1 is DFQATT and CDR2 is SNEGSKA (reference sequence). There are 13 residues in the CDR3. V dropped 0 bases and J dropped 4 bases, with 9 bases sitting between them. The CDR3 sequence is CSAREFDGYGYTF. For the CDR3, the DNA is TGCAGTGCTAGAGAGTTTGACGGCTATGGCTACACCTTC.

The V and J genes are TRBV20-1 and TRBJ2-4; 10 nucleotides align to TRBD2. V gave up 1 base and J gave up 2 bases; unmatched junction bases: 5. The CDR3 is 16 amino acids. Germline CDR1 DFQATT, CDR2 SNEGSKA (reference sequence). CDR3 in amino acids: CSARAPAGGTKNIQYF. In DNA form, the CDR3 reads TGCAGTGCTAGAGCCCCAGCGGGGGGGACCAAAAACATTCAGTACTTC.

In this sample, this clonotype turned up a few times. J is TRBJ1-4 and V is TRBV23-1; D unclear. TRBV23-1 is annotated as an ORF whose role is uncertain. This CDR3 has 19 amino acids. The V end lost 5 bases, the J end lost 3 bases, and 25 bases lay between the germline ends. The CDR3 loop is CASSNTGSRPPVANEKLFF. The CDR3 nucleotides read TGCGCCAGCAGTAACACCGGGAGCCGTCCACCAGTAGCTAATGAAAAACTGTTTTTT.

This clonotype was observed at least ten times. The rearrangement joins TRBV29-1 to TRBJ1-1; TRBD1 is a possible D gene (6 bases). Germline CDR1 SQVTM, CDR2 ANQGSEA. This CDR3 comprises 13 residues. V was trimmed by 7 bases and J by 4 bases, leaving 16 bases between them. This CDR3 reads CSALQGWGTEAFF. CDR3 DNA sequence: TGCAGCGCTTTACAGGGATGGGGCACTGAAGCTTTCTTT.

Regarding this clonotype: A much larger clonotype is one base distant, so this may be a read error. J is TRBJ2-1 and V is TRBV7-2, with TRBD2 identical over 7 bases. CDR3 length: 13 amino acids. V shed 4 bases and J 10 bases; nucleotides not matched to a gene: 7. Germline-derived CDR1 and CDR2 are SGHTA and FQGNSA. CDR3 DNA: TGTGCCAGCAGCTCGACGACTAGCCTCGAGCAGTTCTTC. It yields the protein CASSSTTSLEQFF.

This clonotype was seen many times. The chain employs TRBV7-2 and TRBJ1-2; possible D gene TRBD1, 5 bases. The CDR3 loop spans 13 amino acids. V was trimmed by 8 bases and J by 4 bases, leaving 14 bases between them. Germline lookup yields CDR1 SGHTA and CDR2 FQGNSA. CDR3: CASSQGSGYGYTF. CDR3 in DNA: TGTGCCAGCTCCCAGGGTAGTGGCTATGGCTACACCTTC.

This chain joins TRBV9 and TRBJ2-3; TRBD2 agrees at 7 bases. V was pared by 0 bases and J by 1 base, with 5 bases of the junction left unmatched. Germline V CDR1 and CDR2: SGDLS, YYNGEE. The CDR3 loop spans 16 amino acids. The CDR3 DNA sequence: TGTGCCAGCAGCGTAGGAAGGAGCGGGGGCACAGATACGCAGTATTTT. As protein: CASSVGRSGGTDTQYF.